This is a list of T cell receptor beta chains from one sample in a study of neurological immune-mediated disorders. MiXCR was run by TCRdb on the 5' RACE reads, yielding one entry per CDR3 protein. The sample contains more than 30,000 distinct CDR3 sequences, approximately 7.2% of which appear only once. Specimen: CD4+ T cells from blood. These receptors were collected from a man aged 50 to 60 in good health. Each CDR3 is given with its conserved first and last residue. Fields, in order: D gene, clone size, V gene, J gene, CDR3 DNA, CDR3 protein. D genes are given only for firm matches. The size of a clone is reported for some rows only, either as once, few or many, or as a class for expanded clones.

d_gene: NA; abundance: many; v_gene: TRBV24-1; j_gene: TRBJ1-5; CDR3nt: TGTGCCACCAGTGATAGCAATCAGCCCCAGCATTTT; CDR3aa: CATSDSNQPQHF
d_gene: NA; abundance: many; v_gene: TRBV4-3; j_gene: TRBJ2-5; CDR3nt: TGCGCCAGCAGCCAAGGTGTACGACCAAGATTGAGCCGACAGCAGGAGACCCAGTACTTC; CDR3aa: CASSQGVRPRLSRQQETQYF
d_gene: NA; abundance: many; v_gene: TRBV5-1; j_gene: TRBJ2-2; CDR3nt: TGCGCCAGCAGCTTGGAATTCACCGGGGAGCTGTTTTTT; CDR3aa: CASSLEFTGELFF
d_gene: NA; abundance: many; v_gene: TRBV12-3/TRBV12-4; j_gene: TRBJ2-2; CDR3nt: TGTGCCAACAAGGAGTCAGCTACCGGGGAGCTGTTTTTT; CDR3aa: CANKESATGELFF
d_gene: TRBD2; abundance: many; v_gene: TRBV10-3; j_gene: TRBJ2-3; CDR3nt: TGTGCCATCAGCGAGCGGGACTCTAGCACAGATACGCAGTATTTT; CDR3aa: CAISERDSSTDTQYF
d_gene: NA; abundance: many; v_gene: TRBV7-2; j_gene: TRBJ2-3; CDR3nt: TGTGCCAGCAGCTTAGGGTTTGCCACAGATACGCAGTATTTT; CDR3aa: CASSLGFATDTQYF
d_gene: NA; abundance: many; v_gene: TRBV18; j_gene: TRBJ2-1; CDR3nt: TGTGCCAGCTCACCACTCGGGTCCTCCTACAATGAGCAGTTCTTC; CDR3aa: CASSPLGSSYNEQFF
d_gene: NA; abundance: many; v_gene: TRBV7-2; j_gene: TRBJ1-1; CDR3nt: TGTGCCAGCAGCTTACAAACAAAGAACACTGAAGCTTTCTTT; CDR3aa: CASSLQTKNTEAFF
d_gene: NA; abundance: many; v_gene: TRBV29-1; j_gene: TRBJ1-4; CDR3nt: TGCAGCGTACGGGGCGCGACTAATGAAAAACTGTTTTTT; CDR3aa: CSVRGATNEKLFF
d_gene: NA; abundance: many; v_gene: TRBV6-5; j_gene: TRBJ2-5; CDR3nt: TGTGCCAGCAGTTACCCGGGGACCGAGACCCAGTACTTC; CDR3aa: CASSYPGTETQYF
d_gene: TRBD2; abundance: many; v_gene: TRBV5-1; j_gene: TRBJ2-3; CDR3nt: TGCGCCAGCAGCTACACCGCTCATCTAGCGGGAGCCACAGATACGCAGTATTTT; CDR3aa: CASSYTAHLAGATDTQYF
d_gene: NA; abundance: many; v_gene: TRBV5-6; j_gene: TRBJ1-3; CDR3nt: TGTGCCAGCAGCACCCAGCGAGACAGGCTATACTCTGGAAACACCATATATTTT; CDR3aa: CASSTQRDRLYSGNTIYF
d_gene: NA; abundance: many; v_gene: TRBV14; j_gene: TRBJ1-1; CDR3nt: TGTGCCAGCAGCCAGTCACGAGTAGAAGCTTTCTTT; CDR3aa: CASSQSRVEAFF
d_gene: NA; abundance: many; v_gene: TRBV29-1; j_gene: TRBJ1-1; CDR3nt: TGCAGCGTTGAAAGTCGGTACACTGAAGCTTTCTTT; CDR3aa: CSVESRYTEAFF
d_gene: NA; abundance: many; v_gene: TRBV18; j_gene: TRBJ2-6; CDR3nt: TGTGCCAGCTCACCACCGGTGACGGGGGCCAACGTCCTGACTTTC; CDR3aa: CASSPPVTGANVLTF
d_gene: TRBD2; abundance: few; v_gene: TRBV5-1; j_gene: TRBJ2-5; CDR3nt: TGCGCCAGCAGCCCAAGACTAGCGGGAGTAGGGCAAGAGACCCAGTACTTC; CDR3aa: CASSPRLAGVGQETQYF
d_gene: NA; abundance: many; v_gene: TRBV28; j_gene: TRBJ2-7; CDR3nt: TGTGCCAGTAGAGGGGTCTACGAGCAGTACTTC; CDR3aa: CASRGVYEQYF
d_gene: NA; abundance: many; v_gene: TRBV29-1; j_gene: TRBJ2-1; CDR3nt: TGCAGCGTTGGCAGGAAGAGCTCCTACAATGAGCAGTTCTTC; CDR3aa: CSVGRKSSYNEQFF
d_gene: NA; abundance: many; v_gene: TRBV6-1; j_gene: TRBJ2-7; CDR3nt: TGTGCCAGCAGTGATTACGGACAGACTTTATCCTACGAGCAGTACTTC; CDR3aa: CASSDYGQTLSYEQYF
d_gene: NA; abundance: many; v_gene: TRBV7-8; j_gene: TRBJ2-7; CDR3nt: TGTGCCAGCAGCACAGGGACTCTTCAGACCTACGAGCAGTACTTC; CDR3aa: CASSTGTLQTYEQYF
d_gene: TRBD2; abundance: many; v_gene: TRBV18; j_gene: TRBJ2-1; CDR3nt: TGTGCCAGCTCACCGCGGCTAGCGGGACCCAATGAGCAGTTCTTC; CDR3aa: CASSPRLAGPNEQFF
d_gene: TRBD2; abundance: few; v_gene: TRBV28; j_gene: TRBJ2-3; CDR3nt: TGTGCCAGCAGTTTCTACAGGGTAATAGCGGGAGGGCCGGCACATACGCAGTATTTT; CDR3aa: CASSFYRVIAGGPAHTQYF
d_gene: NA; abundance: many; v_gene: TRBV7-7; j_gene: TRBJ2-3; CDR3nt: TGTGCCAGCAGCTTGGGGTCTTCTAGCACAGATACGCAGTATTTT; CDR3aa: CASSLGSSSTDTQYF
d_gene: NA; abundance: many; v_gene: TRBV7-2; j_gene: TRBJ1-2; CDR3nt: TGTGCCAGCAGCTCGGCGACCGCCAGGTATAACTATGGCTACACCTTC; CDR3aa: CASSSATARYNYGYTF
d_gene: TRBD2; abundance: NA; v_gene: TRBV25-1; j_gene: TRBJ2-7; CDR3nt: TGTGCCAGCGCAAGACTAGCGGGAGGGCTGGAGCAGTACTTC; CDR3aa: CASARLAGGLEQYF
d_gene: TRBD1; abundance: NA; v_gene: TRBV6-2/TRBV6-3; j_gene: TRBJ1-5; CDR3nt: TGTGCCAGCAGTACAGGGACAGAGAATCAGCCCCAGCATTTT; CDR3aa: CASSTGTENQPQHF
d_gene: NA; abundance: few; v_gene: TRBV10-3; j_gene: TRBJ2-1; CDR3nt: TGTGCCAACAGGTCGGGAGTTCCCCACAATGAGCAGTTCTTC; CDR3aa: CANRSGVPHNEQFF
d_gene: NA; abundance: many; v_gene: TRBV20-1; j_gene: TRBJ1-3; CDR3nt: TGCAGTGCTGCAGGGGAAACTGGAAACACCATATATTTT; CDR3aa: CSAAGETGNTIYF
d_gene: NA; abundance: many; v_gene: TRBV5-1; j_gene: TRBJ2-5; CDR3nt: TGCGCCAGCAGCTTGGACTCAAATCAGAGACAAGAGACCCAGTACTTC; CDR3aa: CASSLDSNQRQETQYF
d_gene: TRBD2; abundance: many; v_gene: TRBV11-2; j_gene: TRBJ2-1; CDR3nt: TGTGCCAGCAGCTTAGCGGGAGGGCCCTCCAATGAGCAGTTCTTC; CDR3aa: CASSLAGGPSNEQFF
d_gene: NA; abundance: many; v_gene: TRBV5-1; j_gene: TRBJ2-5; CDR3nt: TGCGCCAGCAGCCCGGACGTACAAGAGACCCAGTACTTC; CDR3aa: CASSPDVQETQYF
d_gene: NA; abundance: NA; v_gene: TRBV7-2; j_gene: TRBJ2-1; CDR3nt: TGTGCCAGCAGCTCCCCGGGACTCCGAGGCTTTTTCTTC; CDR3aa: CASSSPGLRGFFF
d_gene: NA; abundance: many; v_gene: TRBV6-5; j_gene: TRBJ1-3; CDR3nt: TGTGCCAGCAGTTACGGTGTTGGAGGAAACACCATATATTTT; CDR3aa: CASSYGVGGNTIYF
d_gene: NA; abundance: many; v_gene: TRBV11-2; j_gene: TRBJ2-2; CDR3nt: TGTGCCAGCAGCTTAGTCCCAGGAGGAAGAGACACCGGGGAGCTGTTTTTT; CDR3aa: CASSLVPGGRDTGELFF
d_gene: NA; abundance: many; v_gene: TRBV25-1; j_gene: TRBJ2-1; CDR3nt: TGTGCCAGCAGTGGAATGGGGTCCCACAATGAGCAGTTCTTC; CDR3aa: CASSGMGSHNEQFF
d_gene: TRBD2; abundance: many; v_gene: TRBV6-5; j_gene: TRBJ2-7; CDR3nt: TGTGCCAGCAGCACAGGACTAGCGGGAAGCTCCTACGAGCAGTACTTC; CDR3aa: CASSTGLAGSSYEQYF
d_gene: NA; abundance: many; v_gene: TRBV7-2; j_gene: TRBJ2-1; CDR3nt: TGTGCCAGCAGCTTAGTTTTCTACAATGAGCAGTTCTTC; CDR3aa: CASSLVFYNEQFF
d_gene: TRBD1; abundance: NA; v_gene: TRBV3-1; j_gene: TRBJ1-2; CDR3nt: TGTGCCAGCAGCCGTGGACAGGGGGCAGATGGCTACACCTTC; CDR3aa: CASSRGQGADGYTF
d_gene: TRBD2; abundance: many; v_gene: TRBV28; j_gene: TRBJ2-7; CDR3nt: TGTGCCAGCTTACTACCGGGAGGCTACGAGCAGTACTTC; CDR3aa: CASLLPGGYEQYF
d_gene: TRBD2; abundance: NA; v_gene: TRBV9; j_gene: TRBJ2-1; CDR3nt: TGTGCCAGCAGCTCCGGGGGGGGGCGGCCCTACAATGAGCAGTTCTTC; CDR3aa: CASSSGGGRPYNEQFF
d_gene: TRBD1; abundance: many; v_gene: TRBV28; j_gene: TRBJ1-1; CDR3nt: TGTGCCAGCAGTTTACCCCAGGGGGTCGGGGCTGAAGCTTTCTTT; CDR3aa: CASSLPQGVGAEAFF
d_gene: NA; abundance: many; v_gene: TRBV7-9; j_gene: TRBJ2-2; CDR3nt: TGTGCCAGCAGCTTAGATCTCCCCGGGGAGCTGTTTTTT; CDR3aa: CASSLDLPGELFF
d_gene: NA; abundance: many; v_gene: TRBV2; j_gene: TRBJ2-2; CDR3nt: TGTGCCAGCCGGTGGGGGGCGCGCACCGGGGAGCTGTTTTTT; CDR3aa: CASRWGARTGELFF